The T cell receptor beta chain described here comes from a study of metastatic and nonmetastatic thyroid tumors. Study at large: Repertoire data that came from the blood and tumor or nodule tissue of malignant and benign thyroid patients were compared. General study points: Versus benign nodules, malignant thyroid tumors reportedly had significantly higher TCR beta diversity, in blood and tumor.

Turning to this clone: The antigen remains unidentified.

Per the authors' pipeline: Differences in CDR3 between clinicopathological groups were drawn on to build a classifier intended to discriminate distant-metastatic papillary thyroid cancer patients. TCRdb reprocessed the PCR reads via MiXCR. Here the V and J calls rest on TCRdb's processing, not on the authors' analysis. The table shows 15,000 to 20,000 clones, with around a third occurring only once. Thyroid surgery was preceded by no treatment in any patient. The CDR3 spans 17 residues. V lost 7 bases and J 3 bases, leaving 25 bases between the germline ends. Looked up from germline, CDR1 is MDHEN and CDR2 is SYDVKM.

The sequenced material came from adjacent normal tissue. The chain couples TRBV28 to TRBJ2-7; no clear D gene. This TCR was recovered from a female donor with papillary thyroid cancer or a benign thyroid nodule (not recorded which). Some clones in this sample may be carry-over from other donors' samples. The CDR3 coding sequence is TGTGCCAGCAATAGTCCAGTGACGCCCCCCTCTATCTACGAGCAGTACTTC. Translating it yields CASNSPVTPPSIYEQYF.